A single sample gave rise to the 20 T cell receptor beta chains below, sequenced in a study of early T cells in non-severe SARS-CoV-2 infection. From the 5' RACE reads, TCRdb called clonotypes with MiXCR, one entry per CDR3 protein. This sample has 85,000 to 100,000 distinct CDR3 sequences, with more than 9.5% found just once. Input material: whole blood. The receptors were sampled from an adult who was a healthcare worker with PCR-confirmed SARS-CoV-2 infection or an uninfected control (not recorded which).

This clonotype was counted only a few times. The J gene is TRBJ1-6, the V gene TRBV30; D remains unclear. The CDR3 covers 15 residues. V lost 0 bases, J lost 10 bases, and 16 bases lay in between. Germline-derived CDR1 and CDR2 are GTSNPN and SVGIG (reference sequence). CDR3 protein: CAWSVMPMKSSPLHF. The CDR3 bases are TGTGCCTGGAGTGTGATGCCGATGAAGAGCTCACCCCTCCACTTT.

This clonotype was seen repeatedly, ten times or more. V gene TRBV6-1 combines with J gene TRBJ1-2; D remains unclear. V lost 3 bases and J lost 5, with 7 bases in between. Germline V CDR1 and CDR2: MNHNS, SASEGT. This CDR3 has 12 amino acids. The CDR3 DNA sequence: TGTGCCAGCAGTGATCGAGAATATGGCTACACCTTC. It is translated as CASSDREYGYTF.

This sequence joins TRBV20-1 and TRBJ1-1, with D possibly being TRBD1 (6 bases). CDR3 length: 14 amino acids. The germline V gene encodes CDR1 DFQATT and CDR2 SNEGSKA (reference sequence). V lost 5 bases, J lost 6 bases, and 19 bases lay in between. The CDR3 DNA sequence: TGCAGTGCTGAGGCGGGGGGCTGGGGTGCTGAAGCTTTCTTT. Translating it yields CSAEAGGWGAEAFF.

This chain connects TRBV11-2 to TRBJ2-2; no firm D call. This CDR3 is built from 13 residues. Trimming left V 2 bases short and J 1 base short, with 2 bases between. Germline CDR1 reads SGHAT; CDR2 reads FQNNGV. CDR3 sequence reads: CASSLLNTGELFF. CDR3 bases: TGTGCCAGCAGCTTACTGAACACCGGGGAGCTGTTTTTT.

Many counts were recorded for this clonotype. The rearrangement joins TRBV18 to TRBJ2-7, with 9 bases identical to TRBD1. Losses at the gene ends were 7 bases for V and 4 bases for J; bases not matched to a gene: 5. Germline CDR1 KGHSH, CDR2 LQKENI. The CDR3 is 13 residues long. The CDR3 here is CASLPGQGYEQYF. In DNA form, the CDR3 reads TGTGCCAGCTTACCTGGACAGGGGTACGAGCAGTACTTC.

The rearrangement links TRBV29-1 to TRBJ2-3; TRBD2 matches at 11 bases. Germline lookup yields CDR1 SQVTM and CDR2 ANQGSEA. There are 14 residues in the CDR3. Trimming cost V 7 bases and J 1 base; bases outside gene matches: 4. This CDR3 is CSERLAGRTDTQYF. The CDR3 nucleotides are TGCAGCGAACGACTAGCGGGGCGCACAGATACGCAGTATTTT.

V usage is TRBV5-1 and J usage is TRBJ2-5; a weak D match, TRBD1 (6 bases). This CDR3 spans 14 amino acids. V was pared by 2 bases and J by 2 bases, with 10 bases between. Germline V lookup: CDR1 SGHRS, CDR2 YFSETQ. The CDR3 region is CASSLQGNQETQYF. As DNA, the CDR3 is TGCGCCAGCAGCTTACAGGGCAATCAAGAGACCCAGTACTTC.

This clonotype was detected only once. A read error is possible here, since a much larger clone lies one base away. V usage is TRBV7-2 and J usage is TRBJ2-3; D gene unclear. This CDR3 has 18 residues. The germline CDR1 and CDR2 sequences are SGHTA and FQGNSA. Between the trimmed V and J ends, which lost 0 bases and 2 bases, there was a span of 18 bases. This CDR3 reads CASSLALRVTALTDTQYF. The CDR3 DNA reads TGTGCCAGCAGCTTAGCTCTAAGGGTAACAGCTCTCACAGATACGCAGTATTTT.

This clonotype was found a few times. The V and J genes are TRBV24-1 and TRBJ2-2; 15 positions agree with TRBD2. The germline V gene encodes CDR1 KGHDR and CDR2 SFDVKD. This CDR3 has 18 residues. The J segment lost 4 bases and the V segment lost 2 bases, leaving 4 bases of the junction unmatched. For the CDR3, the DNA is TGTGCCACCAGTGATTGGACTAGCGGGAGGGCCTCCACCGGGGAGCTGTTTTTT. Its translation: CATSDWTSGRASTGELFF.

CDR3 DNA: TGTGCCAGCAGTGACTCGACGGGAAAATCACCCCTCCACTTT. It is translated as CASSDSTGKSPLHF. This rearrangement joins TRBV6-4 to TRBJ1-6, with no clear D. The V end lost 0 bases, the J end lost 10 bases, and 10 bases lay between the germline ends. The CDR3 is made up of 14 amino acids. Germline CDR1 reads MRHNA; CDR2 reads SNTAGT.

The chain uses TRBV20-1 and TRBJ2-5; D perhaps matches TRBD2 (6 bases). V was shortened by 4 bases and J by 4 bases, with 13 bases between the two germline ends. This CDR3 region has 13 residues. CDR1 and CDR2 (germline): DFQATT, SNEGSKA (reference sequence). CDR3 sequence: CSANGGPGETQYF. In nucleotides, the CDR3 is TGCAGTGCTAACGGGGGTCCAGGAGAGACCCAGTACTTC.

This clonotype was detected many times. V is TRBV5-1 and J is TRBJ1-2; D remains ambiguous. Germline CDR1 reads SGHRS; CDR2 reads YFSETQ. V was trimmed by 5 bases and J by 6 bases, leaving 17 bases between them. This CDR3 is built from 14 residues. The CDR3 DNA sequence: TGCGCCAGCAGTCGAAGTCCTACGCCAGATGGCTACACCTTC. Amino acid sequence: CASSRSPTPDGYTF. The full variable domain, completed using reference TRBV5-1 and TRBJ1-2, is KAGVTQTPRYLIKTRGQQVTLSCSPISGHRSVSWYQQTPGQGLQFLFEYFSETQRNKGNFPGRFSGRQFSNSRSEMNVSTLELGDSALYLCASSRSPTPDGYTFGSGTRLTVV.

The sample holds many counts of this clonotype. V and J are TRBV5-5 and TRBJ1-2; D is uncertain. Trimming left V 4 bases short and J 4 bases short, with 23 bases between. The CDR3 spans 17 residues. Germline V lookup: CDR1 SGHKS, CDR2 YYEKEE (reference sequence). The DNA for the CDR3 is TGTGCCAGCAGCAGAAACTTAATCGACAACCTAAGCTATGGCTACACCTTC. Amino acid sequence: CASSRNLIDNLSYGYTF.

J is TRBJ2-2 and V is TRBV5-1; D not certain. CDR1 is SGHRS, CDR2 YFSETQ, per germline. The CDR3 length is 13 residues. Trimming cost V 2 bases and J 1 base, with 3 bases left between them. In nucleotides, the CDR3 is TGCGCCAGCAGCTTCCTGAACACCGGGGAGCTGTTTTTT. Translation: CASSFLNTGELFF. The complete variable domain, with remaining parts taken from reference TRBV5-1 and TRBJ2-2, reads KAGVTQTPRYLIKTRGQQVTLSCSPISGHRSVSWYQQTPGQGLQFLFEYFSETQRNKGNFPGRFSGRQFSNSRSEMNVSTLELGDSALYLCASSFLNTGELFFGEGSRLTVL.

The CDR3 DNA follows: TGCAGCGTTGCGACGGGAGGAGAGACCCAGTACTTC. Protein sequence: CSVATGGETQYF. V is TRBV29-1 and J is TRBJ2-5; 7 bases fit TRBD2. The CDR3 contains 12 residues. V lost 4 bases to trimming and J lost 4 bases; unmatched junction nucleotides: 3. Looked up from germline, CDR1 is SQVTM and CDR2 is ANQGSEA.

This clonotype was found a few times. J is TRBJ1-2 and V is TRBV20-1; D gene unclear. Between the trimmed V and J ends, which lost 3 bases and 2 bases, there was a span of 4 bases. The CDR3 extends over 11 amino acids. CDR1 DFQATT and CDR2 SNEGSKA come from the germline V gene (reference sequence). The CDR3 is CSASTNYGYTF. The CDR3 bases are TGCAGTGCTAGCACGAACTATGGCTACACCTTC.

Many counts were recorded for this clonotype. The chain couples TRBV20-1 to TRBJ2-5; 11 bases align to TRBD2. V trimming: 5 bases; J trimming: 1 base; junction bases outside the gene matches: 6. The CDR3 has 15 amino acids. Germline V lookup: CDR1 DFQATT, CDR2 SNEGSKA (reference sequence). This chain's CDR3 is CSAGLAGGRQETQYF. The DNA of the CDR3 is TGCAGTGCTGGCCTAGCGGGGGGTCGCCAAGAGACCCAGTACTTC.

This clonotype was observed many times. The rearrangement joins TRBV7-9 to TRBJ2-7; D gene uncertain. Trimming took off 6 bases at V and 6 bases at J, with 18 bases between the two ends. Per the germline V gene, CDR1 is SEHNR and CDR2 is FQNEAQ (reference sequence). The CDR3 consists of 14 residues. The CDR3: CASSSTNPGGEQYF. The DNA for the CDR3 is TGTGCCAGCAGTTCTACGAACCCCGGCGGCGAGCAGTACTTC.

The chain employs TRBV9 and TRBJ2-3, with 9 positions matching TRBD2. Germline values: CDR1 SGDLS, CDR2 YYNGEE. The junction had 10 bases not matched to a gene; V was cut back by 0 bases and J by 5 bases. There are 17 residues in the CDR3. CDR3 region: CASSVVSSRGGGDTQYF. Written as DNA, the CDR3 is TGTGCCAGCAGCGTAGTCAGCTCGCGGGGGGGAGGAGATACGCAGTATTTT.

This clonotype was picked up a small number of times. The genes are TRBV24-1 and TRBJ2-1; perhaps TRBD2 as D (6 bases). This CDR3 is 16 amino acids long. The germline V gene has CDR1 KGHDR and CDR2 SFDVKD. The V end lost 1 base, the J end lost 1 base, and 10 bases lay between the germline ends. The CDR3 nucleotides read TGTGCCACCAGTGATTTTAGCGGAACATCCTACAATGAGCAGTTCTTC. Encoded protein: CATSDFSGTSYNEQFF.